This T cell receptor (beta chain) was identified in a study of T cell repertoires in cytomegalovirus infection. Looking at the study overall: It was the public TCR beta signatures that indicated both CMV infection and matching HLA type.

Overall study findings and caveats: Within the response measured ex vivo, HLA-C-restricted CMV-specific TCR beta clonotypes were dominant.

As for this clonotype: Its antigen is still unknown.

One entry per CDR3 protein, called by TCRdb with MiXCR from the reads. Of about 70,000 distinct CDR3 sequences in the sample, 20% were seen once. The sample consisted of CD8+ T cells from cultured PBMCs, taken from culture after CMV antigen stimulation. This sequence was found in a human donor in good health (CMV status not recorded). Some clones in this sample may be carry-over from other donors' samples.

CDR3 DNA: TGCGCCAGCAGCTTGGATCGACGGGATCAGCCCCAGCATTTT. Amino acid sequence: CASSLDRRDQPQHF. This chain uses TRBV5-1 with TRBJ1-5; no clear D gene. Trimming cost V 0 bases and J 5 bases, with 9 bases left between them. This CDR3 has 14 residues. Germline CDR1 reads SGHRS; CDR2 reads YFSETQ.